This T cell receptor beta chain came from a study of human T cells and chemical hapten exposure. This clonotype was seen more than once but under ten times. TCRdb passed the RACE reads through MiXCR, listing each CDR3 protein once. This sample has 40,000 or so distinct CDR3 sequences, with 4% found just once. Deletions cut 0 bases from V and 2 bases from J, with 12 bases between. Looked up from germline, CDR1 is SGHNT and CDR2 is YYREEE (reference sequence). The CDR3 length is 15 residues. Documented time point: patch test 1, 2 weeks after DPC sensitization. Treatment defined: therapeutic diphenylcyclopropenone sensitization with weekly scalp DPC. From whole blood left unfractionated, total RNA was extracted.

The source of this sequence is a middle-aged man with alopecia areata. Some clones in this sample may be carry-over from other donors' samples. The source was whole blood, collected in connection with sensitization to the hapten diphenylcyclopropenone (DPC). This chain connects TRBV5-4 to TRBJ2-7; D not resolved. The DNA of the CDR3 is TGTGCCAGCAGCTTGGATTCGGGCAGCCCCTACGAGCAGTACTTC. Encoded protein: CASSLDSGSPYEQYF.